This T cell receptor beta chain was identified during a study of post-analysis software for immune sequencing data. Germline CDR1 and CDR2: MNHNS and SASEGT. The CDR3 runs to 13 residues. V shed 9 bases and J shed 6 bases, with 18 bases lying between them. Overall study findings and caveats: Four or five TRBV segments, including TRBV5-6, TRBV5-1 and TRBV20-1, were more frequent in patients than controls.

Unique molecular identifiers were built into the TCR beta cDNA libraries. TCRdb recomputed calls from the PCR reads with MiXCR, one row per CDR3 protein. The table shows 550,000 to 700,000 distinct CDR3 sequences, with 44% occurring only once. Notes on this clonotype: Its specificity is not known.

This sequence was found in a girl aged 5 to 17 with multiple sclerosis. The chain combines TRBV6-1 with TRBJ2-7; D unclear. Sequencing was performed on blood. The CDR3 loop is CASPLQGRSEQYF. For the CDR3, the DNA is TGTGCCAGTCCACTACAAGGCAGGTCCGAGCAGTACTTC.